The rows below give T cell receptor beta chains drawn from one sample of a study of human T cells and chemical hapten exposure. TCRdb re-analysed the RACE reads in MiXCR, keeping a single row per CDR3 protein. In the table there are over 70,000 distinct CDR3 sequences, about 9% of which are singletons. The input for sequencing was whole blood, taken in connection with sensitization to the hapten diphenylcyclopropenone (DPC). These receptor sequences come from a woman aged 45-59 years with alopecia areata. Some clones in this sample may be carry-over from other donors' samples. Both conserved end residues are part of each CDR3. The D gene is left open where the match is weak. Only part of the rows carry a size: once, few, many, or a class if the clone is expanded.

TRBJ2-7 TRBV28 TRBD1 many TGTGCCAGCAGTCTCCCGGGACAGGGCCACGAGCAGTACTTC CASSLPGQGHEQYF
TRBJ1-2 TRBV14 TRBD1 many TGTGCCAGCAGCCCCGGGACAGGGTCTGGCTACACCTTC CASSPGTGSGYTF
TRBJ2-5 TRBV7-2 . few TGTGCCAGCAGCTTAGGTATCCGGGAGACCCAGTACTTC CASSLGIRETQYF
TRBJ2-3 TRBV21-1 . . TGTGCCAGCAGAAAAGAGAGCGGGGGAGCCACTAGCACAGATACGCAGTATTTT CASRKESGGATSTDTQYF
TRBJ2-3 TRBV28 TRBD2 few TGTGCCAGCAGCCGCAGCGGGGGAGACACAGATACGCAGTATTTT CASSRSGGDTDTQYF
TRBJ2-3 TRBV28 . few TGTGCCAGCAGTTCGCATCCCCCCGGGGGTAGCACAGATACGCAGTATTTT CASSSHPPGGSTDTQYF
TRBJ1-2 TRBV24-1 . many TGTGCCACCCGTGGAGGGAGCGACTATGGCTACACCTTC CATRGGSDYGYTF
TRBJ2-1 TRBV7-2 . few TGTGCCAGCAGCCGCCCCGCGGGACAGCACCACAATGAGCAGTTCTTC CASSRPAGQHHNEQFF
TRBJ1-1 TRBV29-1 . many TGCAGCGTTGCGGCAGGGGTGAACACTGAAGCTTTCTTT CSVAAGVNTEAFF
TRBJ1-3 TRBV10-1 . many TGCGCCAGCAGTCCCCGGTACTCTGGAAACACCATATATTTT CASSPRYSGNTIYF
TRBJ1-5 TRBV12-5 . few TGTGCTAGTGGTTTGAGCCCCTTACAGCCCCAGCATTTT CASGLSPLQPQHF
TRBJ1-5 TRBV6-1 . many TGTGCCAGCAGTTTGGGTCAAAGCAATCAGCCCCAGCATTTT CASSLGQSNQPQHF
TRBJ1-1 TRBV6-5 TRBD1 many TGTGCCAGCACCAAAGGACAGGGGGCCCCGAGGGGCACTGAAGCTTTCTTT CASTKGQGAPRGTEAFF
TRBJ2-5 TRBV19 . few TGTGCCAGTAGTGGCGTAGGGGAGACCCAGTACTTC CASSGVGETQYF
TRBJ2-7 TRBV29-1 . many TGCAGCGTTGAAGGGGGGGCGTTTTACGAGCAGTACTTC CSVEGGAFYEQYF
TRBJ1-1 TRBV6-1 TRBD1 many TGTGCCAGCATTACCCTAGCCCCAGGGGGTTACTCTGAAGCTTTCTTT CASITLAPGGYSEAFF
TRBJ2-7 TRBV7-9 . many TGTGCCAGCAGCCCCGGTCGTGACAGAAGCAACGAGCAGTACTTC CASSPGRDRSNEQYF
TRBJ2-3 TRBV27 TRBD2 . TGTGCCAGCAGTTTGATAGCGGGGCCTAGCACAGATACGCAGTATTTT CASSLIAGPSTDTQYF
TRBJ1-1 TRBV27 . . TGTGCCAGCAGACTAAATTGGGGGAAGGGGAACACTGAAGCTTTCTTT CASRLNWGKGNTEAFF
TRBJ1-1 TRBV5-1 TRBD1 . TGCGCCAGCAGCCAGGGACAGGGGGTGAGTGAAGCTTTCTTT CASSQGQGVSEAFF
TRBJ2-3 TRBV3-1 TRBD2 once TGTGCCAGCAGCCAAGGGACTAGCGGAACAGATACGCAGTATTTT CASSQGTSGTDTQYF
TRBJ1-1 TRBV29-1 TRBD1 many TGCAGCGTGTCATCCCGGGACAGGGCACGCCCGGCTTTCTTT CSVSSRDRARPAFF
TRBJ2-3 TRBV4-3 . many TGCGCCAGCAGCCAAGAGGGAAGTGTGGGCCATACGCAGTATTTT CASSQEGSVGHTQYF
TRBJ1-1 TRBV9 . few TGTGCCAGCAGCGTGGGAGGGACTATGTCTGAAGCTTTCTTT CASSVGGTMSEAFF
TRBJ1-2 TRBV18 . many TGTGCCAGCTCAGTCGTTGGGGACACTCGCAGCTATGGCTACACCTTC CASSVVGDTRSYGYTF
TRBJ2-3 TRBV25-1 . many TGTGCCAGCAGTGAACAGGGAACAGATACGCAGTATTTT CASSEQGTDTQYF
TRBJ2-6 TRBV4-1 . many TGCGCCAGCAACCAAGTAGAGGGGGCCAACGTCCTGACTTTC CASNQVEGANVLTF
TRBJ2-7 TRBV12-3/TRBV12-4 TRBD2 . TGTGCCAGCAGTTTAATGGGTAGCGGGGGCTCCTACGAGCAGTACTTC CASSLMGSGGSYEQYF
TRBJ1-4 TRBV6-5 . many TGTGCCAGCAGTTATACGCAGGGCTCTAATGAAAAACTGTTTTTT CASSYTQGSNEKLFF
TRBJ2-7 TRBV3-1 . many TGTGCCAGCAGCCAAGATCTTACGCCGACCTACGAGCAGTACTTC CASSQDLTPTYEQYF
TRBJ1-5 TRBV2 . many TGTGCCAGCAGTGAAGCGCTTGGTGGGTTTCAGCCCCAGCATTTT CASSEALGGFQPQHF
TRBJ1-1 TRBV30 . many TGTGCCTTCTTCCGACGAGGGGCGGGCACTGAAGCTTTCTTT CAFFRRGAGTEAFF
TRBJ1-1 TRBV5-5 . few TGTGCCAGCAGCTTGGTCGCCCAGGGAGGCACTGAAGCTTTCTTT CASSLVAQGGTEAFF
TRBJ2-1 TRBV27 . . TGTGCCAGCAGTTTAGGTTCTAGGTATGAGCAGTTCTTC CASSLGSRYEQFF
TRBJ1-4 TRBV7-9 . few TGTGCCAGCAGCCCCCTCGGAACGTCTCATCGTGAAAAACTGTTTTTT CASSPLGTSHREKLFF
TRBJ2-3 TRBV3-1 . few TGTGCCAGCAGCCAAGGAGGGGGGGCGGGAGATACGCAGTATTTT CASSQGGGAGDTQYF
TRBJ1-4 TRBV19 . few TGTGCCAGTAGTATCGGTGGACAGTTTAATGAAAAACTGTTTTTT CASSIGGQFNEKLFF
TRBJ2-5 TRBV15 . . TGTGCCACCAGCAGACAGGGGATCCAAGAGACCCAGTACTTC CATSRQGIQETQYF
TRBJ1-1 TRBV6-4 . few TGTGCCAGCAGCGAGGGAGTCGGCACTGAAGCTTTCTTT CASSEGVGTEAFF
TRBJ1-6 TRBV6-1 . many TGTGCCAGCAGAGAGGGCTTCTATAATTCACCCCTCCACTTT CASREGFYNSPLHF
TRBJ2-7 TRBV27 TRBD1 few TGTGCCAGCAGTCTCTCCCGGGACAGCTTACGGAAGCAGTACTTC CASSLSRDSLRKQYF
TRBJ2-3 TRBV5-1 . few TGCGCCAGCAGCTTGGAACGGGCCACAGATACGCAGTATTTT CASSLERATDTQYF
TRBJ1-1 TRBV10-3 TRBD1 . TGTGCCATCAGTGGACAGGGGAACACTGAAGCTTTCTTT CAISGQGNTEAFF
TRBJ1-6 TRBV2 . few TGTGCCAGCAGTGAATACGGGAATTCACCCCTCCACTTT CASSEYGNSPLHF
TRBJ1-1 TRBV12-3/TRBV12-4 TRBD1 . TGTGCCAGCAGTCGGACAGGGGGAGTGGGGACTGAAGCTTTCTTT CASSRTGGVGTEAFF
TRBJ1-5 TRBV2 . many TGTGCCAGCAGTTCGGACAGCAATCAGCCCCAGCATTTT CASSSDSNQPQHF
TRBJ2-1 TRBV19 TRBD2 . TGTGCCAGTTCGCTGGGGGGGGCCTACAATGAGCAGTTCTTC CASSLGGAYNEQFF